One and the same sample provided the 29 T cell receptor beta chains below, sequenced in a study of post-analysis software for immune sequencing data. Study findings and constraints: Patients carried a handful of TRBV segments more frequently than controls did, and TRBV5-6, TRBV5-1 and TRBV20-1 were among them.

The TCR beta cDNA libraries carried unique molecular identifiers. MiXCR, run by TCRdb on the PCR reads, gives a single entry per CDR3 protein. The sample has 750,000 to 950,000 distinct CDR3 sequences; around 50% are singletons. No antigen has been identified for these receptors. Sample: blood. The receptors were gathered from a girl aged 10 to 17 with multiple sclerosis.

This clonotype was seen only a few times. This chain uses TRBV3-1 with TRBJ1-2; no clear D. Germline CDR1 LGHDT, CDR2 YNNKEL (reference sequence). Trimming removed 0 bases from V and 4 bases from J, with 9 bases in between. The CDR3 extends over 14 amino acids. The CDR3 spells CASSQDSRGYGYTF. The CDR3 nucleotides read TGTGCCAGCAGCCAAGATAGTCGGGGCTATGGCTACACCTTC.

The CDR3 here is CSASWGSGGSNNEQFF. For the CDR3, the DNA is TGCAGTGCTAGTTGGGGTAGCGGGGGGTCGAACAATGAGCAGTTCTTC. This sequence joins TRBV20-1 and TRBJ2-1; 10 bases fit TRBD2. V was clipped by 3 bases and J by 5 bases; unmatched bases: 10. CDR1 is DFQATT, CDR2 SNEGSKA, per germline (reference sequence). The CDR3 sequence is 16 residues long.

This chain connects TRBV12-3 or TRBV12-4 to TRBJ1-2; D ambiguous. This CDR3 contains 15 residues. Trimming took off 2 bases at V and 2 bases at J, with 12 bases between the two ends. The CDR3, as DNA: TGTGCCAGCAGTTTATCCCACCGCGCGAACTATGGCTACACCTTC. Encoded protein: CASSLSHRANYGYTF.

This clonotype has only a few counts. The chain uses TRBV3-1 and TRBJ2-7; 11 nucleotides agree with TRBD2. The DNA end is a closer match to TRBJ2-5, so the J assignment may be wrong. Germline V gene sequence: CDR1 LGHDT, CDR2 YNNKEL (reference sequence). This CDR3 region has 18 residues. CDR3 sequence: CASSQDLWTSGRTETQYF. Written as DNA, the CDR3 is TGTGCCAGCAGCCAAGATCTCTGGACTAGCGGGCGTACAGAGACCCAGTACTTC.

This clonotype has only a few counts. The DNA for the CDR3 is TGCGCCAGCAGCCCAGCCGGGACAGGTACCTACGAGCAGTACTTC. It specifies CASSPAGTGTYEQYF. V and J are TRBV4-1 and TRBJ2-7, with 8 bases that match TRBD1. Per germline, CDR1 MGHRA and CDR2 YSYEKL. The trim removed 4 bases at V and 2 bases at J, leaving 7 bases unmatched. The CDR3 contains 15 residues.

This clonotype has more than one count but fewer than ten. The J gene is TRBJ2-6, the V gene TRBV14; a weak D match, TRBD2 (5 bases). Trimming removed 3 bases at V and 4 bases at J, with 13 bases between. The CDR3 has 16 residues. Germline V gene lookup returns CDR1 SGHDN and CDR2 FVKESK. The CDR3 DNA reads as TGTGCCAGCAGCCATGCAGGCGGGCTAGGGGCCAACGTCCTGACTTTC. It specifies CASSHAGGLGANVLTF. Full variable domain (missing parts from reference TRBV14 and TRBJ2-6): EAGVTQFPSHSVIEKGQTVTLRCDPISGHDNLYWYRRVMGKEIKFLLHFVKESKQDESGMPNNRFLAERTGGTYSTLKVQPAELEDSGVYFCASSHAGGLGANVLTFGAGSRLTVL.

This chain uses TRBV4-1 with TRBJ1-3; D is undetermined. Germline loops: CDR1 MGHRA, CDR2 YSYEKL. The CDR3 covers 14 residues. V dropped 6 bases and J dropped 1 base, with 10 bases sitting between them. Here the CDR3 DNA reads TGCGCCAGCAGAAACATGAGATCTGGAAACACCATATATTTT. This translates into CASRNMRSGNTIYF.

This clonotype was found once. The V gene is TRBV5-1, the J gene TRBJ1-4; D gene uncertain. The V end was cut by 1 base, the J end by 4 bases, with 11 bases between. CDR1 is SGHRS and CDR2 is YFSETQ in the germline V gene. This CDR3 has 15 amino acids. For the CDR3, the DNA is TGCGCCAGCAGCTTGCAACCAAGAAGTAATGAAAAACTGTTTTTT. Translated: CASSLQPRSNEKLFF.

Notes on this clonotype: A read error may produce the germline difference seen at one junction end. This chain uses TRBV6-1 with TRBJ2-7, with 10 bases fitting TRBD2. This CDR3 has 13 amino acids. Germline CDR1 reads MNHNS; CDR2 reads SASEGT. The chain's CDR3 is CASSKAGGSEQYF. CDR3 sequence (DNA): TGTGCCAGCAGTAAAGCGGGAGGGAGCGAGCAGTACTTC.

The chain has TRBV11-1 and TRBJ2-1; 7 bases are a match to TRBD1. The CDR3 has 13 residues. V trimming: 5 bases; J trimming: 6 bases; junction bases outside the gene matches: 4. The germline gives CDR1 SGHAT, CDR2 FQDESV (reference sequence). The CDR3 DNA reads TGTGCCAGCAGCGAGGACAGGAGCAATGAGCAGTTCTTC. It yields the protein CASSEDRSNEQFF. Complete variable domain (other parts from reference TRBV11-1 and TRBJ2-1): EAEVAQSPRYKITEKSQAVAFWCDPISGHATLYWYRQILGQGPELLVQFQDESVVDDSQLPKDRFSAERLKGVDSTLKIQPAELGDSAMYLCASSEDRSNEQFFGPGTRLTVL.

The chain carries TRBV27 and TRBJ2-4; TRBD2 agrees at 12 bases. CDR3 length: 16 amino acids. Germline V gene lookup returns CDR1 MNHEY and CDR2 SMNVEV (reference sequence). V lost 3 bases to trimming and J lost 11 bases; unmatched junction nucleotides: 11. The CDR3 spells CASSLRQTSGRIVQYF. The CDR3 DNA reads as TGTGCCAGCAGTTTGCGCCAAACTAGCGGGAGGATTGTTCAGTACTTC.

V gene TRBV2 combines with J gene TRBJ1-5; 8 nucleotides agree with TRBD1. V was clipped by 1 base and J by 7 bases; unmatched bases: 9. The CDR3 is 16 amino acids. Germline CDR1 SNHLY, CDR2 FYNNEI. The CDR3: CASSEGSDRVSQPQHF. CDR3 nucleotides: TGTGCCAGCAGTGAAGGATCGGACAGGGTAAGCCAGCCCCAGCATTTT.

J is TRBJ2-5 and V is TRBV11-2; TRBD2 is a possible D gene (6 bases). Germline values: CDR1 SGHAT, CDR2 FQNNGV. V was pared by 1 base and J by 11 bases, with 23 bases between. The CDR3 spans 16 residues. CDR3 in DNA: TGTGCCAGCAGCTTAGGGACGTCGGGAGTTAGAAATGAGCAGTACTTC. Translated, it gives CASSLGTSGVRNEQYF. The full variable domain, rest sourced from reference TRBV11-2 and TRBJ2-5, is EAGVAQSPRYKIIEKRQSVAFWCNPISGHATLYWYQQILGQGPKLLIQFQNNGVVDDSQLPKDRFSAERLKGVDSTLKIQPAKLEDSAVYLCASSLGTSGVRNEQYFGPGTRLLVL.

This chain links TRBV6-5 with TRBJ2-1; TRBD2 matches at 14 bases. This CDR3 contains 16 residues. Trimming cost V 5 bases and J 9 bases; bases outside gene matches: 9. Germline V lookup: CDR1 MNHEY, CDR2 SVGAGI. CDR3: CASSRLAGGAVGEQFF. For the CDR3, the DNA is TGTGCCAGCAGTCGACTAGCGGGAGGGGCAGTAGGTGAGCAGTTCTTC.

V usage is TRBV5-6 and J usage is TRBJ2-6; 9 bases are shared with TRBD2. Per germline, CDR1 SGHDT and CDR2 YYEEEE. The CDR3 runs to 18 residues. With V trimmed by 4 bases and J by 2 bases, 10 bases remained unmatched. In DNA, the CDR3 is TGTGCCAGCAGCAACCTAGTGCGGGAGGGCGCTGGGGCCAACGTCCTGACTTTC. It translates to CASSNLVREGAGANVLTF.

The genes are TRBV13 and TRBJ1-1; 10 nucleotides match TRBD1. Losses at the gene ends were 4 bases for V and 2 bases for J; bases not matched to a gene: 7. Germline CDR1 PRHDT, CDR2 FYEKMQ (reference sequence). The CDR3 has 16 amino acids. The CDR3 DNA is TGTGCCAGCAGCTCGCCGCGGACAGGGGGAAACACTGAAGCTTTCTTT. This encodes CASSSPRTGGNTEAFF.

This clonotype was recorded once. The V and J genes are TRBV5-1 and TRBJ1-1; TRBD1 is a possible D gene (5 bases). V was pared by 0 bases and J by 1 base, with 13 bases between. The CDR3 is 16 amino acids. The germline CDR1 and CDR2 sequences are SGHRS and YFSETQ. The DNA for the CDR3 is TGCGCCAGCAGCTTGGTACTCAGGGAGAGGAACACTGAAGCTTTCTTT. Translated: CASSLVLRERNTEAFF.

The chain has TRBV29-1 and TRBJ1-2; the match to TRBD1 covers 7 bases. The germline V gene encodes CDR1 SQVTM and CDR2 ANQGSEA. Trimming removed 7 bases from V and 0 bases from J; junction bases left unmatched: 8. This CDR3 comprises 14 residues. CDR3 DNA sequence: TGCAGCGCAAAGGGACAGCTACCTAACTATGGCTACACCTTC. This sequence encodes CSAKGQLPNYGYTF.

The chain uses TRBV30 and TRBJ1-2; the D is unclear. This CDR3 region has 13 residues. Trimming stripped 2 bases from V and 7 bases from J, with 14 bases between. The germline V gene encodes CDR1 GTSNPN and CDR2 SVGIG (reference sequence). The CDR3 is CAWSSGSGSGYTF. For the CDR3, the DNA is TGTGCCTGGAGTTCGGGGTCCGGGAGTGGCTACACCTTC.

This clonotype was picked up a small number of times. V and J are TRBV20-1 and TRBJ2-3, with D unclear. CDR3 size: 12 residues. Trimming shortened V by 7 bases and J by 3 bases, and 11 bases separated the two germline ends. CDR1 and CDR2 (germline): DFQATT, SNEGSKA (reference sequence). The CDR3: CSGLGSTDTQYF. CDR3 coding DNA: TGCAGTGGCCTAGGTTCGACAGATACGCAGTATTTT.

The sample holds one count of this clonotype. This rearrangement joins TRBV7-9 to TRBJ1-2; TRBD1 might be the D (5 bases). Germline CDR1 reads SEHNR; CDR2 reads FQNEAQ (reference sequence). The CDR3 totals 14 residues. Trimming pared 6 bases from V and 4 bases from J, leaving 15 bases between. The CDR3 coding sequence is TGTGCCAGCAGGGGACGGAGCAATTCCTATGGCTACACCTTC. It specifies CASRGRSNSYGYTF.

This clonotype occurred a few times. The genes are TRBV29-1 and TRBJ2-5; 11 positions agree with TRBD2. Germline V gene data show CDR1 as SQVTM and CDR2 as ANQGSEA. V shed 6 bases and J 1 base; nucleotides not matched to a gene: 10. This CDR3 region has 16 residues. The CDR3 nucleotides read TGCAGCGTGGGGACTAGCGGACCTAATAGCCAAGAGACCCAGTACTTC. Translated: CSVGTSGPNSQETQYF.

The table lists this clonotype with a few counts. The V and J genes are TRBV20-1 and TRBJ2-1; D unclear. CDR3 size: 12 residues. Germline CDR1 and CDR2: DFQATT and SNEGSKA (reference sequence). Trimming shortened V by 3 bases and J by 9 bases, and 12 bases separated the two germline ends. The CDR3 sequence: CSASAAWGEQFF. The CDR3 DNA reads as TGCAGTGCTAGCGCTGCTTGGGGTGAGCAGTTCTTC.

This clonotype was seen a handful of times. The rearrangement uses TRBV5-1 and TRBJ2-1; 8 bases line up with TRBD2. Germline V gene data show CDR1 as SGHRS and CDR2 as YFSETQ. The CDR3 sequence is 17 residues long. The V and J ends lost 0 bases and 1 base, in that order; junction bases with no gene match: 6. As DNA, the CDR3 is TGCGCCAGCAGCTTGGTTTCCAGCGGGGGATCCTACAATGAGCAGTTCTTC. It encodes CASSLVSSGGSYNEQFF. The variable domain in full, completed from reference TRBV5-1 and TRBJ2-1, reads KAGVTQTPRYLIKTRGQQVTLSCSPISGHRSVSWYQQTPGQGLQFLFEYFSETQRNKGNFPGRFSGRQFSNSRSEMNVSTLELGDSALYLCASSLVSSGGSYNEQFFGPGTRLTVL.

This clonotype was recorded a few times. The chain is built from TRBV5-1 and TRBJ2-3, with D uncertain. The V end was cut by 5 bases, the J end by 5 bases, with 9 bases between. CDR3 length: 12 amino acids. Looked up from germline, CDR1 is SGHRS and CDR2 is YFSETQ. Written as DNA, the CDR3 is TGCGCCAGCAGAGAGGCCGGAGATACGCAGTATTTT. Protein sequence: CASREAGDTQYF.

This chain links TRBV20-1 with TRBJ2-7; TRBD2 matches 9 bases. The CDR3 length is 14 residues. Germline trimming cut 1 base from V and 6 bases from J; bases unmatched to any gene: 7. Looked up from germline, CDR1 is DFQATT and CDR2 is SNEGSKA (reference sequence). Written as DNA, the CDR3 is TGCAGTGCTAGAGCGGGCGGGGGGGCCACCGAGCAGTACTTC. Amino acids: CSARAGGGATEQYF.

The chain recombines TRBV19 with TRBJ2-7; D tentatively fits TRBD1 or TRBD2 (5 bases each). CDR3 length equals 15 residues. The germline gives CDR1 LNHDA, CDR2 SQIVND (reference sequence). V lost 5 bases and J 0 bases, leaving 14 bases between the germline ends. The CDR3 region is CASSDGGGGSYEQYF. The CDR3 region has the DNA TGTGCCAGTAGTGACGGAGGTGGGGGCTCCTACGAGCAGTACTTC.

The J gene is TRBJ2-3, the V gene TRBV5-1; D is possibly TRBD1 or TRBD2 (5 bases each). This CDR3 comprises 16 residues. Trimming stripped 6 bases from V and 1 base from J, with 18 bases between. CDR1 and CDR2 (germline): SGHRS, YFSETQ. The CDR3, as DNA: TGCGCCAGCACCGGTCGCCTTGGGGGTGGCACAGATACGCAGTATTTT. Residues: CASTGRLGGGTDTQYF.

The chain uses TRBV2 and TRBJ2-7; 8 bases map to TRBD1. The ends lost 7 bases at V and 2 bases at J; junction bases unmatched: 10. The CDR3 totals 15 residues. Per germline, CDR1 SNHLY and CDR2 FYNNEI. For the CDR3, the DNA is TGTGCCAGCACGCCCTCCGGGACAGGAGCCTACGAGCAGTACTTC. Protein product: CASTPSGTGAYEQYF. The variable domain in full, completed from reference TRBV2 and TRBJ2-7, reads EPEVTQTPSHQVTQMGQEVILRCVPISNHLYFYWYRQILGQKVEFLVSFYNNEISEKSEIFDDQFSVERPDGSNFTLKIRSTKLEDSAMYFCASTPSGTGAYEQYFGPGTRLTVT.